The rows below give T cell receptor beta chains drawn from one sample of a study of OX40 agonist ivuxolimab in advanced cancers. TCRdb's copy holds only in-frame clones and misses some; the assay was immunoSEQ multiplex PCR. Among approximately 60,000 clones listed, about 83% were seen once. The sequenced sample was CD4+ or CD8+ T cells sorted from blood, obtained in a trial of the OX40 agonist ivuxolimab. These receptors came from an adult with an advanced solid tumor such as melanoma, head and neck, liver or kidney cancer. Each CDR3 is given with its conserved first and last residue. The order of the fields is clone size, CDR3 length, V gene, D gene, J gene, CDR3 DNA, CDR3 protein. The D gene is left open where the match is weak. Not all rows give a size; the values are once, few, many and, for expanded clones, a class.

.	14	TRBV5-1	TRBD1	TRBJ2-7	TGCGCCAGCAGCTTGGGTACAGGGGGAAACGAGCAGTACTTC	CASSLGTGGNEQYF
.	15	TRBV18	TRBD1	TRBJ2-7	TGTGCCAGCTCACTTCAGGGGGACCAATCGGGCGAGCAGTACTTC	CASSLQGDQSGEQYF
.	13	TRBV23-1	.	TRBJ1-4	TGCGCCAGCAGTCAATCGAACCATGAAAAACTGTTTTTT	CASSQSNHEKLFF
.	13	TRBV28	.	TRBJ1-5	TGTGCCAGCAGGGGTAGTAGCAATCAGCCCCAGCATTTT	CASRGSSNQPQHF
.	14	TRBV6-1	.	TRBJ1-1	TGTGCCAGCAGTTCGGGACTGGGGGGAACTGAAGCTTTCTTT	CASSSGLGGTEAFF
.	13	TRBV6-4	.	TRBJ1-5	TGTGCCAGCAGTGTGCAGGTCAATCAGCCCCAGCATTTT	CASSVQVNQPQHF
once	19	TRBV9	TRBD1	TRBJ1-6	TGTGCCAGCAGCAGTCAGGGGGCAAGTTCGGGCTCCTATAATTCACCCCTCCACTTT	CASSSQGASSGSYNSPLHF
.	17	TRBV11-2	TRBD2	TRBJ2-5	TGTGCCAGCAGCTTAGATCTTAGCGGGGGGGCTGTAGAGACCCAGTACTTC	CASSLDLSGGAVETQYF
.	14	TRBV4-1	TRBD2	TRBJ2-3	TGCGCCAGCAGCCTGAGCGGGGGGACAGATACGCAGTATTTT	CASSLSGGTDTQYF
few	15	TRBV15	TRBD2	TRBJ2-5	TGTGCCACCAGCAGAGAACAGACTAGCCGCGAGACCCAGTACTTC	CATSREQTSRETQYF
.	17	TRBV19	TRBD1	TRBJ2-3	TGTGCCAGTAGTATTGTGGAGGCAGGGGGCAAGGGAGATACGCAGTATTTT	CASSIVEAGGKGDTQYF
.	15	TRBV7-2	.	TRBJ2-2	TGTGCCAGCAGCTTAGTTGCAGGGAACACCGGGGAGCTGTTTTTT	CASSLVAGNTGELFF
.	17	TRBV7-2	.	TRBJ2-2	TGTGCCAGCAGCTTAGGGTTTAAGAGGGGCAACACCGGGGAGCTGTTTTTT	CASSLGFKRGNTGELFF
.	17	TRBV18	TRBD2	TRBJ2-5	TGTGCCAGCTCACCTTCTCTCCAGCGGGGAGACCAAGAGACCCAGTACTTC	CASSPSLQRGDQETQYF
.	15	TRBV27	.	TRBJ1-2	TGTGCCAGCAGGAGAAGCGGACAGTCCAACTATGGCTACACCTTC	CASRRSGQSNYGYTF
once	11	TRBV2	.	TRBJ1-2	TGTGCCAGCAGCCCAGAAAATGGCTACACCTTC	CASSPENGYTF
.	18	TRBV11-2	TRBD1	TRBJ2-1	TGTGCCAGCAGCTCGAACCCACCGGGACAGGGGGTCAACAATGAGCAGTTCTTC	CASSSNPPGQGVNNEQFF
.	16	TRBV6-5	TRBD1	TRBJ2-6	TGTGCCAGCAGTTACGCGACAGGGTCTGGGGCCAACGTCCTGACTTTC	CASSYATGSGANVLTF
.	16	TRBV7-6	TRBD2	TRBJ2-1	TGTGCCAGCAGCTTAGCTGGTAGCGGGAGTCGAGGTGAGCAGTTCTTC	CASSLAGSGSRGEQFF
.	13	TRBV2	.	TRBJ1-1	TGTGCCAGTGAACGGGACATGAACACTGAAGCTTTCTTT	CASERDMNTEAFF
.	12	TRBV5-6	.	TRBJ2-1	TGTGCCAGCAGCCCGACGGAAAATGAGCAGTTCTTC	CASSPTENEQFF
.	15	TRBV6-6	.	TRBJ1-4	TGTGCCAGCGGAGGGGATGGGGCAACTAATGAAAAACTGTTTTTT	CASGGDGATNEKLFF
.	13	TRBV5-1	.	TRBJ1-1	TGCGCCAGCAGCCCATCCGGGCTGACTGAAGCTTTCTTT	CASSPSGLTEAFF
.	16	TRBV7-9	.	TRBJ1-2	TGTGCCAGCAGCTCCGACGACGGACGGGGGGTCTATGGCTACACCTTC	CASSSDDGRGVYGYTF
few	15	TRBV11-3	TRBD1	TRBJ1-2	TGTGCCAGCAGCAAAGAGGGCGACAGGGGACATGGCTACACCTTC	CASSKEGDRGHGYTF
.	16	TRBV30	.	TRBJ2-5	TGTGCCTGGAGTGTAGGAGGGAGACTGCTCGGGGAGACCCAGTACTTC	CAWSVGGRLLGETQYF
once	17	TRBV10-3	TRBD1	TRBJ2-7	TGTGCCATCAGTGGGACGACCGGGACAGTTTACTCCTACGAGCAGTACTTC	CAISGTTGTVYSYEQYF
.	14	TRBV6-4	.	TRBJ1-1	TGTGCCAGCAGTGACTCTTCAAGGAACACTGAAGCTTTCTTT	CASSDSSRNTEAFF
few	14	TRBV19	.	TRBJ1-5	TGTGCCAGTAGTCGGGACGCGGGCAATCAGCCCCAGCATTTT	CASSRDAGNQPQHF
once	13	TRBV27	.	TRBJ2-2	TGTGCCAGCAGTTCCGAATTCACCGGGGAGCTGTTTTTT	CASSSEFTGELFF
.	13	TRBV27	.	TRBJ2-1	TGTGCCAGCAGTTTAATCCTCGGCCCTGGGCTCTTCTTC	CASSLILGPGLFF
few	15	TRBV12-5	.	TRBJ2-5	TGTGCTAGTGGTTTGGGGTCCGGGACCAGGGGGACCCAGTACTTC	CASGLGSGTRGTQYF
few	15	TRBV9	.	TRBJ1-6	TGTGCCAGCAGCGTAGGCAACAGCGGAGATTCACCCCTCCACTTT	CASSVGNSGDSPLHF
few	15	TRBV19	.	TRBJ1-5	TGTGCCAGTACCCTAGGGACCTTTAGCAATCAGCCCCAGCATTTT	CASTLGTFSNQPQHF
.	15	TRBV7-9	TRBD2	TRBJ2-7	TGTGCCAGCAGCTTAGCGGGAGGGCCCTCGTACGAGCAGTACTTC	CASSLAGGPSYEQYF
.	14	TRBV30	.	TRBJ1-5	TGTGCCTGGAGCCGAGGGGGTGGCAGGCAGCCCCAGCATTTT	CAWSRGGGRQPQHF
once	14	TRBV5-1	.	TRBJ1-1	TGCGCCAGCAGCTTGGACAGTATAAACACTGAAGCTTTCTTT	CASSLDSINTEAFF
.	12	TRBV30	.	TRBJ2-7	TGTGCCTGGAAGATGAACTCCTACGAGCAGTACTTC	CAWKMNSYEQYF
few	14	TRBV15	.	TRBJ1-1	TGTGCCACCACCAAGACCCTCTATGGCACTGAAGCTTTCTTT	CATTKTLYGTEAFF
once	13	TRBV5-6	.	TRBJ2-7	TGTGCCAGCAGCTTTCAGGGATCCTACGAGCAGTACTTC	CASSFQGSYEQYF
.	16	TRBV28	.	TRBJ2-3	TGTGCCAGCACCCAGGCCCGAGCGGGTGGGGGGAATACGCAGTATTTT	CASTQARAGGGNTQYF